One sample yielded the 8 T cell receptor beta chains listed below, sequenced in a study of long-term antiretroviral therapy in people with HIV. Researchers ran immunoSEQ v3.0 at survey level. Clones were sequenced by immunoSEQ multiplex PCR, and TCRdb holds only the in-frame ones, with some missing. The table shows around 32,000 clones, with approximately 90% occurring only once. The source was unsorted PBMCs, collected 3.2 years before starting antiretroviral therapy. These receptors were taken from a man in his forties or fifties with HIV.

CDR3 nucleotides: TGTGCCAGCAGCGCCCAGGCAGGTCTTCTCCCAGATACGCAGTATTTT. This translates into CASSAQAGLLPDTQYF. V and J are TRBV7-2 and TRBJ2-3; D gene uncertain. There are 16 residues in the CDR3. Trimming took 5 bases from V and 4 from J, leaving 19 bases between them. Germline values: CDR1 SGHTA, CDR2 FQGNSA. Together with reference TRBV7-2 and TRBJ2-3, the CDR3 gives the full variable domain: GAGVSQSPSNKVTEKGKDVELRCDPISGHTALYWYRQSLGQGLEFLIYFQGNSAPDKSGLPSDRFSAERTGGSVSTLTIQRTQQEDSAVYLCASSAQAGLLPDTQYFGPGTRLTVL.

This chain connects TRBV10-1 to TRBJ2-7; a weak D match, TRBD2 (6 bases). The V gene lost 3 bases and the J gene lost 11 bases, with 14 bases spanning the gap. CDR1 WNHNN and CDR2 SYGVQD come from the germline V gene (reference sequence). The CDR3 is 12 amino acids. This CDR3 is CASSDPGGSEYF. CDR3 bases: TGCGCCAGCAGTGACCCCGGGGGTTCGGAGTACTTC.

The gene calls are TRBV4-3 and TRBJ1-6, with D unclear. The V end was cut by 0 bases, the J end by 13 bases, with 19 bases between. The CDR3 consists of 16 residues. The V gene's germline CDR1 is LGHNA and CDR2 YSLEER. The CDR3 sequence is CASSQDSGLREFPLHF. The CDR3 coding sequence is TGCGCCAGCAGCCAAGATTCCGGGTTAAGGGAATTTCCCCTCCACTTT.

The chain couples TRBV29-1 to TRBJ1-4, with D uncertain. The CDR3 runs to 13 residues. CDR1 and CDR2 from the germline V gene are SQVTM and ANQGSEA. The CDR3 spells CSFYGGYNEKLFF. As DNA, the CDR3 is TGCAGTTTTTACGGCGGATATAATGAAAAACTGTTTTTT.

The J gene is TRBJ2-7, the V gene TRBV2; D possibly corresponds to TRBD2 (6 bases). The CDR3 covers 12 residues. V lost 11 bases to trimming and J lost 4 bases, with 15 bases between them. CDR1 and CDR2 from the germline V gene are SNHLY and FYNNEI. DNA for the CDR3: TGTGCCGGGGGTGAGGGACTTTACGAGCAGTACTTC. Translation gives CAGGEGLYEQYF. The complete variable domain, with remaining parts taken from reference TRBV2 and TRBJ2-7, reads EPEVTQTPSHQVTQMGQEVILRCVPISNHLYFYWYRQILGQKVEFLVSFYNNEISEKSEIFDDQFSVERPDGSNFTLKIRSTKLEDSAMYFCAGGEGLYEQYFGPGTRLTVT.

The chain has TRBV5-8 and TRBJ1-5; D unclear. Germline V gene data show CDR1 as SGHTS and CDR2 as YDEGEE. CDR3 length: 14 residues. Trimming pared 6 bases from V and 2 bases from J, leaving 12 bases between. CDR3 nucleotide sequence: TGTGCCAGCATGAAAGACAAACGCAATCAGCCCCAGCATTTT. Translated, it gives CASMKDKRNQPQHF.

J is TRBJ2-2 and V is TRBV29-1, with D hard to call. CDR1 and CDR2 (germline): SQVTM, ANQGSEA. CDR3 length equals 13 residues. V lost 1 base, J lost 4 bases, and 7 bases lay in between. This CDR3 reads CSVEVPPTGELFF. CDR3 DNA sequence: TGCAGCGTTGAAGTTCCCCCCACCGGGGAGCTGTTTTTT.

The chain employs TRBV20-1 and TRBJ2-3; a weak D match, TRBD2 (6 bases). CDR3 size: 11 residues. Germline CDR1 is DFQATT and CDR2 is SNEGSKA (reference sequence). V lost 4 bases to trimming and J lost 5 bases, with 7 bases between them. CDR3 protein: CSAMRGDTQYF. CDR3 sequence (DNA): TGCAGTGCTATGCGGGGAGATACGCAGTATTTT.